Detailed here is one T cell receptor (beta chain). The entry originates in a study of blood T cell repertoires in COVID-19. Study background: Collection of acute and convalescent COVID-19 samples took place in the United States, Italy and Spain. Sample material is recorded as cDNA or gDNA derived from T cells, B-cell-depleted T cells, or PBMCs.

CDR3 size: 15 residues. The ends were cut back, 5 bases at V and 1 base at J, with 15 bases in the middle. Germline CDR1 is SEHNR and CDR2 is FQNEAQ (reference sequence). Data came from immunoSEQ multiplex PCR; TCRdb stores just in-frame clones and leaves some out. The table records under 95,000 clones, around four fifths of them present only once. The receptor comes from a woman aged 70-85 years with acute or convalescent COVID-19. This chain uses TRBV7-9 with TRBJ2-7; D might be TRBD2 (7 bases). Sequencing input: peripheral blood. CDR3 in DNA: TGTGCCAGCAGCGCGATGGGGGGGCTATCCTACGAGCAGTACTTC. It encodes CASSAMGGLSYEQYF.